Listed here is a single T cell receptor (beta chain). As originally analysed: Counts of nucleated cells, estimated from reference gene primer amplification, were obtained. TCRdb keeps only in-frame clones here, not all; method: immunoSEQ multiplex PCR. The V and J calls and clone size are taken from that table; D and trimming were inferred from the DNA. The sample includes about 350,000 clones, roughly 87% seen only once; the top ten take 3% to 4.5%. This CDR3 is built from 16 residues. From germline, CDR1 is MGHRA and CDR2 YSYEKL. Trimming took 0 bases from V and 0 from J, leaving 8 bases between them. The source of the sample is a study of blood T cell repertoires in COVID-19.

The TCR comes from an older woman with COVID-19, enrolled during active disease. The rearrangement links TRBV4-1 to TRBJ2-2, with a weak D call TRBD2 (5 bases). Sequencing used peripheral blood. CDR3 sequence (DNA): TGCGCCAGCAGCCAAGAACCGGGGTCGAACACCGGGGAGCTGTTTTTT. It encodes CASSQEPGSNTGELFF.